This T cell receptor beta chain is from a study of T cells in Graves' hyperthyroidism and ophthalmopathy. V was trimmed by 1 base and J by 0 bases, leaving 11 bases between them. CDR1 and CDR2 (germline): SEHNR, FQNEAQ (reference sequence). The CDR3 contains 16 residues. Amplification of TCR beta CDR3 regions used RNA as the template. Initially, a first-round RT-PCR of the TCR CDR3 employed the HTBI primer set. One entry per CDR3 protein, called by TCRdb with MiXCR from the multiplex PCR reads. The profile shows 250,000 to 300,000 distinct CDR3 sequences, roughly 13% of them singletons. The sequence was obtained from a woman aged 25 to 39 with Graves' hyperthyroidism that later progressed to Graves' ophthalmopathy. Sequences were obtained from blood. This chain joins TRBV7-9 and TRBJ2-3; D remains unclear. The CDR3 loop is CASSLGATPSTDTQYF. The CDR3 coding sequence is TGTGCCAGCAGCTTAGGTGCGACACCAAGCACAGATACGCAGTATTTT.